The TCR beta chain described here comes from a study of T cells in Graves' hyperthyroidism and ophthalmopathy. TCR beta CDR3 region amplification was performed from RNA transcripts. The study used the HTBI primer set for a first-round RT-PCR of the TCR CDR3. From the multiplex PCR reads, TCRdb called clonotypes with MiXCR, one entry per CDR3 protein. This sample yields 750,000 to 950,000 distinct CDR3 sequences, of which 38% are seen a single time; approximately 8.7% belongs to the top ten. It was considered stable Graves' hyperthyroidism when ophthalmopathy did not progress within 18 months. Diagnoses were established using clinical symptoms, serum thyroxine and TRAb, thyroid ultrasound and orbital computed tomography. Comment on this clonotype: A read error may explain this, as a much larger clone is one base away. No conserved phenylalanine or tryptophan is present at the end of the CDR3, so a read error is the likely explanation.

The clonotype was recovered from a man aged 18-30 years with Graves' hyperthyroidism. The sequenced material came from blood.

CDR3 residues: CASRLGANYGYTL. The CDR3 DNA reads TGTGCCAGCAGGTTAGGAGCAAACTATGGCTACACCCTC. The gene calls are TRBV12-3 or TRBV12-4 and TRBJ1-2; no firm D call. The CDR3 loop spans 13 amino acids.